A selection of T cell receptor beta chains follows, all from one sample in a study of T cell repertoires in cytomegalovirus infection. Their antigens are not known. TCRdb called the reads again in MiXCR, with one record for every CDR3 protein. The repertoire includes approximately 1,000,000 distinct CDR3 sequences, 30% to 40% of them detected once, and 11% to 15% sits in the top ten. The sequenced sample was cultured CD8+ T cells from PBMCs, obtained from culture after CMV antigen stimulation. These receptors all come from a human donor in good health (CMV status not recorded). Some clones in this sample may be carry-over from other donors' samples. Both conserved end residues are part of each CDR3. D genes are given only for firm matches. Size is stated for part of the rows, as once, few or many counts, or as a class when the clone is expanded.

J gene: TRBJ2-5; V gene: TRBV7-9; D gene: TRBD2; clone size: many; CDR3 protein: CASSSLAGGPETQYF; CDR3 DNA: TGTGCCAGCAGCTCCCTAGCGGGGGGGCCGGAGACCCAGTACTTC
J gene: TRBJ1-1; V gene: TRBV20-1; D gene: TRBD1; clone size: NA; CDR3 protein: CSASPYQTGMNTEAFF; CDR3 DNA: TGCAGTGCTAGCCCCTACCAGACAGGGATGAACACTGAAGCTTTCTTT
J gene: TRBJ2-5; V gene: TRBV12-5; D gene: NA; clone size: NA; CDR3 protein: CASGLGGRETQYF; CDR3 DNA: TGTGCTAGTGGTTTGGGCGGACGGGAGACCCAGTACTTC
J gene: TRBJ1-1; V gene: TRBV4-1; D gene: NA; clone size: few; CDR3 protein: CASSQEGTQTEAFF; CDR3 DNA: TGCGCCAGCAGCCAAGAGGGGACACAAACTGAAGCTTTCTTT
J gene: TRBJ2-5; V gene: TRBV10-3; D gene: TRBD2; clone size: NA; CDR3 protein: CAISEDSGGAGETQYF; CDR3 DNA: TGTGCCATCAGTGAGGACAGCGGGGGGGCAGGAGAGACCCAGTACTTC
J gene: TRBJ2-5; V gene: TRBV7-2; D gene: NA; clone size: many; CDR3 protein: CASSITSVAQYF; CDR3 DNA: TGTGCCAGCAGCATCACCTCAGTGGCCCAGTACTTC
J gene: TRBJ1-6; V gene: TRBV6-1; D gene: NA; clone size: NA; CDR3 protein: CASSVQGNNSPLHF; CDR3 DNA: TGTGCCAGCAGTGTTCAGGGGAACAATTCACCCCTCCACTTT
J gene: TRBJ1-3; V gene: TRBV7-2; D gene: NA; clone size: NA; CDR3 protein: CASSLEGDSGNTIYF; CDR3 DNA: TGTGCCAGCAGCTTAGAAGGGGACTCTGGAAACACCATATATTTT
J gene: TRBJ1-2; V gene: TRBV27; D gene: NA; clone size: few; CDR3 protein: CASRPRGAANYGYTF; CDR3 DNA: TGTGCCAGCAGACCGAGGGGGGCTGCTAACTATGGCTACACCTTC
J gene: TRBJ1-6; V gene: TRBV6-5; D gene: TRBD1; clone size: NA; CDR3 protein: CASSSGTVLSPLHF; CDR3 DNA: TGTGCCAGCAGTTCCGGGACAGTGCTCTCACCCCTCCACTTT